Shown below are 6 T cell receptor beta chains from a single sample sequenced in a study of human T cells and chemical hapten exposure. TCRdb re-called the RACE reads through MiXCR, storing one row per CDR3 protein. The data contain over 35,000 distinct CDR3 sequences, about 3.7% of them singletons. The time point here: healthy volunteer bleed at 6 weeks. Whole blood, unfractionated, served as the material for total RNA extraction. The sample consisted of whole blood. These receptor sequences come from a human donor in good health. Some clones in this sample may be carry-over from other donors' samples.

This clonotype was seen at least ten times. This chain connects TRBV6-6 to TRBJ2-5; D is undetermined. Trimming left V 7 bases short and J 5 bases short, with 14 bases between. This CDR3 comprises 13 residues. Germline CDR1 and CDR2: MNHNY and SVGAGI (reference sequence). This chain's CDR3 is CASTPPFEETQYF. In DNA, the CDR3 is TGTGCCAGCACCCCCCCCTTTGAGGAGACCCAGTACTTC.

This clonotype was seen at least ten times. The chain recombines TRBV28 with TRBJ2-5, with 11 bases fitting TRBD1. V gave up 6 bases and J gave up 1 base; unmatched junction bases: 4. CDR3 size: 15 residues. The germline V gene has CDR1 MDHEN and CDR2 SYDVKM. CDR3 in DNA: TGTGCCAGCAGGCGGACAGGGGGCATCCAAGAGACCCAGTACTTC. Amino acid sequence: CASRRTGGIQETQYF.

This clonotype came up many times. V usage is TRBV6-5 and J usage is TRBJ2-1; D is unclear. The CDR3 spans 16 residues. The ends were cut back, 0 bases at V and 5 bases at J, with 14 bases in the middle. The V gene's germline CDR1 is MNHEY and CDR2 SVGAGI. Here the CDR3 reads CASSYSRVGRNNEQFF. The CDR3 DNA follows: TGTGCCAGCAGTTACTCAAGGGTGGGTAGGAACAATGAGCAGTTCTTC.

This clonotype was recorded at least ten times. The gene calls are TRBV25-1 and TRBJ2-3; 8 bases agree with TRBD1. Germline CDR1 reads MGHDK; CDR2 reads SYGVNS. The CDR3 has 15 amino acids. V shed 4 bases and J 4 bases; nucleotides not matched to a gene: 7. The CDR3: CASSGDRSGADTQYF. CDR3 nucleotide sequence: TGTGCCAGCAGTGGGGACAGGTCGGGGGCAGATACGCAGTATTTT.

CDR3 amino acids: CASNQGAGPTDTQYF. The DNA for the CDR3 is TGTGCCTCCAATCAGGGAGCGGGGCCCACAGATACGCAGTATTTT. This rearrangement joins TRBV7-3 to TRBJ2-3; the match to TRBD2 covers 7 bases. The CDR3 extends over 15 amino acids. The J segment lost 2 bases and the V segment lost 11 bases, leaving 13 bases of the junction unmatched. The V gene's germline CDR1 is SGHTA and CDR2 FQGTGA.

Remarks on this clonotype: A read error may be the cause here, since a much bigger clone is one base away. This chain links TRBV6-1 with TRBJ2-5; TRBD2 is a possible D gene (6 bases). The CDR3 is 13 amino acids. V was clipped by 9 bases and J by 3 bases, with 14 bases between them. Per the germline V gene, CDR1 is MNHNS and CDR2 is SASEGT. CDR3 in amino acids: CARSLTREETQYF. For the CDR3, the DNA is TGTGCCAGAAGTCTGACTAGAGAAGAGACCCAGTACTTC.